The 7 T cell receptor beta chains listed next were all sequenced from one sample in a study of early T cells in non-severe SARS-CoV-2 infection. TCRdb re-derived calls from the 5' RACE reads in MiXCR, one entry per CDR3 protein. The repertoire holds around 31,000 distinct CDR3 sequences, with 5.7% as singletons. Sequenced material: whole blood. The receptors were sampled from an adult who was a healthcare worker with PCR-confirmed SARS-CoV-2 infection or an uninfected control (not recorded which).

This clonotype was seen ten or more times. The rearrangement uses TRBV20-1 and TRBJ2-3; D possibly corresponds to TRBD2 (5 bases). Germline V gene data show CDR1 as DFQATT and CDR2 as SNEGSKA (reference sequence). The germline V and J ends were trimmed by 6 bases and 6 bases, with 16 bases remaining between them. The CDR3 runs to 13 residues. The CDR3 is CSANKITGDTQYF. DNA of the CDR3: TGCAGTGCGAACAAGATTACGGGGGATACGCAGTATTTT.

This clonotype was counted many times. The chain joins TRBV19 to TRBJ1-5; D unresolved. The V gene's germline CDR1 is LNHDA and CDR2 SQIVND (reference sequence). V lost 6 bases, J lost 5 bases, and 26 bases lay in between. This CDR3 has 18 residues. The CDR3 bases are TGTGCCAGTAGCCAGGAGGGTTTAGGCATCGGTTTCGATCAGCCCCAGCATTTT. Protein product: CASSQEGLGIGFDQPQHF.

The sample holds a few counts of this clonotype. This sequence joins TRBV29-1 and TRBJ1-2; the D gene is possibly TRBD1 (5 bases). The CDR3 covers 15 residues. Germline assignment: CDR1 SQVTM and CDR2 ANQGSEA. V was cut by 7 bases and J by 8 bases, with 26 bases left in between. In DNA, the CDR3 is TGCAGCGCTGGTGTTCGGGACGCGAGAAACAGGGGCTACACCTTC. This encodes CSAGVRDARNRGYTF. The whole variable domain, filled in from reference TRBV29-1 and TRBJ1-2, reads SAVISQKPSRDICQRGTSLTIQCQVDSQVTMMFWYRQQPGQSLTLIATANQGSEATYESGFVIDKFPISRPNLTFSTLTVSNMSPEDSSIYLCSAGVRDARNRGYTFGSGTRLTVV.

This clonotype was observed at least ten times. The chain combines TRBV6-2 or TRBV6-3 with TRBJ2-7; D gene unclear. This CDR3 has 12 residues. Trimming left V 2 bases short and J 2 bases short, with 4 bases between. Germline V gene sequence: CDR1 MNHEY, CDR2 SVGEGT. CDR3 DNA: TGTGCCAGCAGTTACGGGACCTACGAGCAGTACTTC. It encodes CASSYGTYEQYF.

With regard to this clonotype: This may come from a read error, since a much larger clone is one base off. This chain links TRBV9 with TRBJ2-7; 10 positions agree with TRBD1. The CDR3 covers 14 residues. From germline, CDR1 is SGDLS and CDR2 YYNGEE. Here the CDR3 reads CAGSGNRTGGEQYF. In nucleotides, the CDR3 is TGTGCCGGCAGCGGAAATAGGACAGGGGGCGAGCAGTACTTC.

V gene TRBV7-9 combines with J gene TRBJ2-7; D possibly corresponds to TRBD2 (5 bases). The ends were cut back, 1 base at V and 1 base at J, with 17 bases in the middle. The germline gives CDR1 SEHNR, CDR2 FQNEAQ (reference sequence). The CDR3 extends over 17 amino acids. CDR3 residues: CASSLEPRGSSSYEQYF. CDR3 bases: TGTGCCAGCAGCTTAGAACCCAGAGGGTCCTCTTCCTACGAGCAGTACTTC.

This clonotype was detected many times. V and J are TRBV25-1 and TRBJ1-1; D is uncertain. V shed 3 bases and J shed 1 base, with 9 bases lying between them. CDR1 and CDR2 (germline): MGHDK, SYGVNS. The CDR3 spans 14 residues. CDR3 sequence: CASSELTENTEAFF. In nucleotides, the CDR3 is TGTGCCAGCAGTGAGCTTACGGAGAACACTGAAGCTTTCTTT.